This entry describes one TCR beta chain. The data derive from a study of OX40 agonist ivuxolimab in advanced cancers. Whole-study context: Ivuxolimab, an agonist antibody against OX40 (CD134), was given to patients.

Generated by immunoSEQ multiplex PCR, the TCRdb table keeps only in-frame clones and is missing some. The sample consists of approximately 60,000 clones, 65% to 90% of them appearing once. This TCR came from an adult with an advanced solid tumor such as melanoma, head and neck, liver or kidney cancer. The sample consisted of CD4+ or CD8+ T cells sorted from blood, taken in a trial of the OX40 agonist ivuxolimab.

The CDR3 nucleotides read TGTGCCAGCAGCACGTACGACAGGGGGCTAAAGGGCTACACCTTC. The encoded protein is CASSTYDRGLKGYTF. The chain links TRBV5-6 to TRBJ1-2; 10 nucleotides line up with TRBD1. There are 15 residues in the CDR3. Germline V lookup: CDR1 SGHDT, CDR2 YYEEEE. Trimming at V came to 4 bases and at J to 8 bases, leaving 11 bases not matched to a gene.